This TCR beta chain was sequenced during a study of T cell responses to AZD1222 COVID-19 vaccine. Study-wide results and limits: Close to half of spike-specific TCRs reportedly recognize unmutated variant regions. Regions 160-218 and 743-854 held dominance among vaccine-associated CD4 TCRs, which spanned spike.

The CDR3 is 16 amino acids. Germline V gene sequence: CDR1 SGHRS, CDR2 YFSETQ. Trimming took 0 bases from V and 6 from J, leaving 16 bases between them. Only in-frame clones appear in the TCRdb table, and some are missing; sequencing was by immunoSEQ multiplex PCR. The data hold under 150,000 clones, with 88% observed a single time. Regarding this clone: Its antigen is as yet unknown.

This chain joins TRBV5-1 and TRBJ2-4; D may match TRBD1 or TRBD2 (6 bases each). This receptor was obtained from an adult in good health. Here the sequenced sample was peripheral blood, taken on day 0 of AZD1222 vaccination. As DNA, the CDR3 is TGCGCCAGCAGCTTGGGTTCTATTCGGGGGCTAAACATTCAGTACTTC. Translation gives CASSLGSIRGLNIQYF.